Below are 20 T cell receptor beta chains sequenced from a single sample in a study of shared clonotypes between healthy human individuals. Positively selected for CCR7, the CD45RO-negative cells used as naive CD8 cells excluded terminally differentiated effector memory CD45RA+ cells. Assay: immunoSEQ multiplex PCR; the TCRdb copy retains only in-frame clones and omits some. The table shows some 580,000 clones, with nearly 98% occurring only once. Sequencing used naive CD8+ T cells sorted from blood. These receptors came from a man aged 25 to 45 in good health.

A word on this clone: Other DNA sequences in this specimen translate into the identical CDR3. The rearrangement joins TRBV29-1 to TRBJ2-2; no reliable D call. This CDR3 contains 13 residues. V was cut by 1 base and J by 1 base, with 4 bases left in between. Germline lookup yields CDR1 SQVTM and CDR2 ANQGSEA. The CDR3, as DNA: TGCAGCGTTGAAGCGGAGAACACCGGGGAGCTGTTTTTT. Its protein is CSVEAENTGELFF.

The chain couples TRBV5-1 to TRBJ1-2; no clear D gene. Trimming pared 0 bases from V and 0 bases from J, leaving 12 bases between. The CDR3 length is 16 residues. Germline values: CDR1 SGHRS, CDR2 YFSETQ. The CDR3 is CASSLGPGTSNYGYTF. Here the CDR3 DNA reads TGCGCCAGCAGCTTGGGCCCGGGAACTTCTAACTATGGCTACACCTTC.

V gene TRBV4-2 combines with J gene TRBJ2-2, with a weak D call TRBD1 (6 bases). CDR1 and CDR2 from the germline V gene are LGHNA and YNFKEQ. V was trimmed by 4 bases and J by 2 bases, leaving 14 bases between them. CDR3 size: 16 residues. The CDR3 DNA reads TGTGCCAGCAGCCCATTAGGGGGAGCCAACACCGGGGAGCTGTTTTTT. As protein: CASSPLGGANTGELFF.

The CDR3 sequence: CATSRDRAGVSHEQFF. The CDR3 bases are TGTGCCACCAGCAGAGATAGGGCGGGAGTTTCCCATGAGCAGTTCTTC. The chain recombines TRBV15 with TRBJ2-1; 7 nucleotides line up with TRBD2. Losses at the gene ends were 0 bases for V and 8 bases for J; bases not matched to a gene: 10. The V gene's germline CDR1 is LNHNV and CDR2 YYDKDF (reference sequence). This CDR3 has 16 amino acids.

The rearrangement joins TRBV6-5 to TRBJ2-1; 10 positions match TRBD2. The CDR3 has 15 amino acids. With 4 bases clipped from V and 7 bases from J, the junction kept 7 bases outside the gene matches. Germline CDR1 MNHEY, CDR2 SVGAGI. DNA for the CDR3: TGTGCCAGCAGTTGGTCTAGCGGGAGTGGTAATGAGCAGTTCTTC. It is translated as CASSWSSGSGNEQFF.

In its sample, this clone was seen once. The chain employs TRBV11-2 and TRBJ2-7, with 8 bases lining up with TRBD2. V lost 3 bases, J lost 2 bases, and 6 bases stayed unmatched. Germline V gives CDR1 SGHAT, CDR2 FQNNGV. The CDR3 loop spans 15 amino acids. CDR3 coding DNA: TGTGCCAGCAGCTTTTATAGCGGGACCCCCTACGAGCAGTACTTC. Its translation: CASSFYSGTPYEQYF. The entire variable domain, with the rest obtained from reference TRBV11-2 and TRBJ2-7, is as follows: EAGVAQSPRYKIIEKRQSVAFWCNPISGHATLYWYQQILGQGPKLLIQFQNNGVVDDSQLPKDRFSAERLKGVDSTLKIQPAKLEDSAVYLCASSFYSGTPYEQYFGPGTRLTVT.

V usage is TRBV28 and J usage is TRBJ2-1, with D unclear. The germline gives CDR1 MDHEN, CDR2 SYDVKM. The CDR3 spans 20 residues. Trimming shortened V by 1 base and J by 0 bases, and 22 bases separated the two germline ends. CDR3 nucleotide sequence: TGTGCCAGCAGTTTATCTTGGGGTGGTATCCTCTCGAGCTCCTACAATGAGCAGTTCTTC. This codes for CASSLSWGGILSSSYNEQFF.

The rearrangement joins TRBV9 to TRBJ2-7, with 7 bases aligning to TRBD1. Germline V lookup: CDR1 SGDLS, CDR2 YYNGEE. This CDR3 has 15 amino acids. With 2 bases clipped from V and 3 bases from J, the junction kept 8 bases outside the gene matches. CDR3 bases: TGTGCCAGCAGCGTTTCCGGGACAGATAGCTACGAGCAGTACTTC. It translates to CASSVSGTDSYEQYF.

The chain employs TRBV15 and TRBJ2-7; 7 bases are a match to TRBD2. CDR1 is LNHNV, CDR2 YYDKDF, per germline (reference sequence). V lost 5 bases, J lost 5 bases, and 12 bases stayed unmatched. The CDR3 extends over 15 amino acids. The CDR3 DNA follows: TGTGCCACCAGCGAAGGGAGGGGCTTGGAGCACGAGCAGTACTTC. It translates to CATSEGRGLEHEQYF.

The CDR3 loop is CASSDRGVYGYTF. Here the CDR3 DNA reads TGTGCCAGCAGTGATAGGGGGGTCTATGGCTACACCTTC. The chain couples TRBV2 to TRBJ1-2; possibly TRBD1 for D (6 bases). The CDR3 is 13 residues long. Germline V gives CDR1 SNHLY, CDR2 FYNNEI. The germline V and J ends were trimmed by 3 bases and 4 bases, with 9 bases remaining between them.

This chain joins TRBV7-9 and TRBJ1-5, with D perhaps matching TRBD1 (5 bases). Germline CDR1 is SEHNR and CDR2 is FQNEAQ (reference sequence). This CDR3 has 14 amino acids. V was pared by 3 bases and J by 6 bases, with 12 bases between. CDR3 sequence: CASSLEGNSQPQHF. The CDR3 nucleotides read TGTGCCAGCAGCTTGGAGGGGAACAGTCAGCCCCAGCATTTT.

This chain connects TRBV18 to TRBJ2-1; 10 bases fit TRBD1. CDR1 and CDR2 from the germline V gene are KGHSH and LQKENI. V lost 3 bases, J lost 9 bases, and 8 bases stayed unmatched. The CDR3 is 15 residues long. The CDR3 DNA reads as TGTGCCAGCTCACCCGACAGGGGGCTTTATGGTGAGCAGTTCTTC. Its protein product is CASSPDRGLYGEQFF.

This clone was observed once. The chain carries TRBV5-1 and TRBJ2-6; D could derive from TRBD1 or TRBD2 (5 bases each). The V gene's germline CDR1 is SGHRS and CDR2 YFSETQ. The CDR3 length is 17 residues. Between the trimmed V and J ends, which lost 2 bases and 2 bases, there was a span of 14 bases. As DNA, the CDR3 is TGCGCCAGCAGCTTAGGTCAGGGAGACCCTGGGGCCAACGTCCTGACTTTC. Its translation: CASSLGQGDPGANVLTF.

The genes are TRBV19 and TRBJ2-7, with unresolved D. This CDR3 has 16 amino acids. V was cut by 0 bases and J by 0 bases, with 12 bases left in between. CDR1 and CDR2 (germline): LNHDA, SQIVND (reference sequence). The CDR3 protein is CASSIDRSRFSYEQYF. In DNA form, the CDR3 reads TGTGCCAGTAGTATAGATCGATCGAGATTCTCCTACGAGCAGTACTTC.

The chain combines TRBV11-2 with TRBJ2-3; D not certain. The CDR3 runs to 16 residues. V gave up 1 base and J gave up 4 bases, with 15 bases separating them. Germline CDR1 SGHAT, CDR2 FQNNGV. In DNA form, the CDR3 reads TGTGCCAGCAGCTTAGGGGGTGGCTCCGAAGCAGATACGCAGTATTTT. It encodes CASSLGGGSEADTQYF.

The V gene is TRBV7-9, the J gene TRBJ2-2; 10 positions match TRBD2. CDR3 length equals 16 residues. V dropped 3 bases and J dropped 1; count of bases not matched to a gene: 2. Germline V gives CDR1 SEHNR, CDR2 FQNEAQ (reference sequence). In DNA form, the CDR3 reads TGTGCCAGCAGCTTCGGACTAGCGGTGAACACCGGGGAGCTGTTTTTT. This codes for CASSFGLAVNTGELFF.

The chain is built from TRBV4-1 and TRBJ2-7; D uncertain. The CDR3 sequence is 15 residues long. The V gene's germline CDR1 is MGHRA and CDR2 YSYEKL. V dropped 3 bases and J dropped 0 bases, with 12 bases sitting between them. The CDR3 loop is CASSHPGISSYEQYF. The CDR3 DNA is TGCGCCAGCAGCCACCCCGGAATAAGCTCCTACGAGCAGTACTTC.

The rearrangement uses TRBV5-5 and TRBJ2-1; possibly TRBD2 for D (7 bases). V lost 4 bases and J lost 10, with 18 bases in between. The germline V gene encodes CDR1 SGHKS and CDR2 YYEKEE (reference sequence). CDR3 length equals 14 residues. For the CDR3, the DNA is TGTGCCAGCAGCCCGGGGGGTACAGGGTACGAGCAGTTCTTC. Translated: CASSPGGTGYEQFF.

The chain couples TRBV14 to TRBJ2-1, with 12 bases fitting TRBD2. Losses at the gene ends were 0 bases for V and 9 bases for J; bases not matched to a gene: 18. CDR1 is SGHDN, CDR2 FVKESK, per germline. This CDR3 is built from 20 residues. In DNA form, the CDR3 reads TGTGCCAGCAGCCAAGATGGAGTAGGAGGACTAGCGGGATGGGTAGGTGAGCAGTTCTTC. Amino acids: CASSQDGVGGLAGWVGEQFF.

The J gene is TRBJ2-7, the V gene TRBV27; tentatively, D is TRBD1 (6 bases). V was cut by 0 bases and J by 0 bases, with 9 bases left in between. The CDR3 length is 15 residues. Germline V gene sequence: CDR1 MNHEY, CDR2 SMNVEV (reference sequence). CDR3 region: CASSLSRGSSYEQYF. The CDR3 DNA follows: TGTGCCAGCAGTTTATCGAGGGGGAGCTCCTACGAGCAGTACTTC.